The rows below give T cell receptor beta chains drawn from one sample of a study of T cell changes during pregnancy in multiple sclerosis. Assay used: immunoSEQ multiplex PCR; TCRdb lists only in-frame clones, some missing. Of approximately 85,000 clones listed, approximately 90% are singletons. The sequencing used peripheral blood, collected in the first trimester of pregnancy. The source is a female donor with multiple sclerosis, enrolled in a pregnancy study. CDR3s include the opening cysteine and the closing phenylalanine or tryptophan. A D gene is named only where the DNA matches it firmly. Size is omitted from some rows. Given values are once, few, many or a class for expanded clones.

CDR3aa,CDR3nt,v_gene,d_gene,abundance,j_gene,len
CAISEGGRMNTGELFF,TGTGCCATCAGTGAGGGTGGGCGAATGAACACCGGGGAGCTGTTTTTT,TRBV10-3,.,.,TRBJ2-2,16
CAVEHREYTGELFF,TGTGCCGTCGAACACAGGGAGTACACCGGGGAGCTGTTTTTT,TRBV5-4,.,few,TRBJ2-2,14
CASRAGGTGELFF,TGTGCCAGCAGGGCCGGGGGGACCGGGGAGCTGTTTTTT,TRBV6-5,TRBD2,few,TRBJ2-2,13
CASTRRQGHEKLFF,TGTGCCAGCACCCGGCGGCAGGGTCATGAAAAACTGTTTTTT,TRBV11-1,.,.,TRBJ1-4,14
CASSLDRVRSPLHF,TGCGCCAGCAGCTTGGACAGGGTGCGGTCACCCCTCCACTTT,TRBV5-1,.,.,TRBJ1-6,14
CASSLLAGGQETQYF,TGTGCCAGCAGCTTACTAGCGGGGGGGCAAGAGACCCAGTACTTC,TRBV5-4,TRBD2,.,TRBJ2-5,15
CASSRGGSSGNTIYF,TGTGCCAGCTCACGAGGGGGCTCGTCTGGAAACACCATATATTTT,TRBV18,TRBD1,.,TRBJ1-3,15
CASSLEGLAYEQYF,TGTGCCAGCAGCCTCGAGGGACTAGCGTACGAGCAGTACTTC,TRBV6-1,TRBD2,.,TRBJ2-7,14
CASSPWGRGVYGYTF,TGTGCCAGCAGCCCCTGGGGACGGGGGGTATATGGCTACACCTTC,TRBV7-9,.,.,TRBJ1-2,15
CASSPSGQINEKLFF,TGTGCCAGCAGTCCTTCGGGACAGATAAATGAAAAACTGTTTTTT,TRBV6-5,TRBD1,.,TRBJ1-4,15
CASSFLAGGYNEQFF,TGTGCCAGCAGCTTCCTAGCGGGAGGATACAATGAGCAGTTCTTC,TRBV11-3,TRBD2,.,TRBJ2-1,15
CASSPSGIDTQYF,TGTGCTAGCAGCCCTAGCGGGATAGATACGCAGTATTTT,TRBV7-7,TRBD2,.,TRBJ2-3,13
CASSFEAGLGTEAFF,TGTGCCAGCAGTTTTGAGGCAGGGCTGGGCACTGAAGCTTTCTTT,TRBV28,.,.,TRBJ1-1,15
CASRPRMGQENTEAFF,TGTGCCAGCAGGCCCCGGATGGGACAGGAAAACACTGAAGCTTTCTTT,TRBV6-6,TRBD1,.,TRBJ1-1,16
CASSYKRNTEAFF,TGTGCCAGCAGTTATAAGAGGAACACTGAAGCTTTCTTT,TRBV6-5,.,once,TRBJ1-1,13
CASSLGLAGGFVNEQFF,TGTGCCAGCAGCTTGGGACTAGCGGGGGGGTTTGTCAATGAGCAGTTCTTC,TRBV5-4,TRBD2,.,TRBJ2-1,17
CASSPPGTGFYEQYF,TGTGCCAGCTCACCGCCCGGGACAGGGTTTTACGAGCAGTACTTC,TRBV18,TRBD1,.,TRBJ2-7,15
CASSFNAGNEQYF,TGTGCCAGCAGCTTTAACGCAGGGAACGAGCAGTACTTC,TRBV7-6,.,.,TRBJ2-7,13
CSVDRGGETQYF,TGCAGCGTTGATCGGGGGGGGGAGACCCAGTACTTC,TRBV29-1,TRBD2,.,TRBJ2-5,12
CASSSTGTTKASLYEQYF,TGCGCCAGCAGCTCTACCGGGACTACTAAAGCATCCCTCTACGAGCAGTACTTC,TRBV5-1,TRBD2,.,TRBJ2-7,18
CASGRGSEAFF,TGTGCCAGCGGGAGGGGAAGCGAAGCTTTCTTT,TRBV27,.,once,TRBJ1-1,11
CSVWLLRGPYEQYF,TGCAGCGTTTGGCTCTTGCGGGGGCCCTACGAGCAGTACTTC,TRBV29-1,.,.,TRBJ2-7,14
CASGLVQSSGGHEQFF,TGTGCTAGTGGTTTGGTACAGTCTAGCGGGGGACATGAGCAGTTCTTC,TRBV12-5,TRBD2,once,TRBJ2-1,16
CASSAGTANTEAFF,TGTGCCAGCAGCGCCGGGACAGCAAACACTGAAGCTTTCTTT,TRBV9,TRBD1,once,TRBJ1-1,14
CASSLQGPGNTIYF,TGTGCCAGCAGCTTACAGGGGCCTGGAAACACCATATATTTT,TRBV5-4,TRBD1,.,TRBJ1-3,14
CASRTTGNYGYTF,TGTGCCAGCAGGACGACAGGAAACTATGGCTACACCTTC,TRBV6-5,.,once,TRBJ1-2,13
CASSDLPGEGYGYTF,TGTGCCAGCAGTGATCTGCCCGGGGAGGGCTATGGCTACACCTTC,TRBV6-1,.,.,TRBJ1-2,15